Here is one T cell receptor (beta chain) with its context. It has no known antigen specificity. No base-level quality is on record; no much larger clone is a single base apart. TCRbeta CDR3 regions were amplified from genomic DNA by means of the immunoSEQ Assay, a bias-controlled multiplex PCR. Concerning the study's data processing: The number of nucleated cells in each sample was estimated by amplification of reference gene primers within the assay. Sequence reads were collapsed and filtered to measure the absolute abundance of every unique TCRbeta CDR3 rearrangement. For each sample, productive Simpson clonality was calculated by taking the square root of Simpson's diversity index across productive rearrangements. Sourced from immuneACCESS, this table was stored by TCRdb with only in-frame sequences that have V and J called. A share of the clones is absent; for the studies checked, an unresolved V gene accounts for under half, and the remainder has no known explanation. The V and J calls and clone size were taken over from that table, and D and trimming were inferred from the DNA. This sample holds about 90,000 clones; roughly 90% were observed only once. 2.5% to 3% of the sample is in the top ten clones.

One collaborating source in Seattle enrolled patients while the patients were actively infected and followed the patients over time throughout the course of disease. Whole blood was collected in K2EDTA tubes by collaborating institutions according to the institutions' own protocols. Collaborator samples were shipped for TCRbeta analysis as frozen whole blood, isolated PBMCs, or DNA extracted from either sample type. This specimen comes from a study of blood T cell repertoires in COVID-19 (dated by TCRdb to between 2020 and 2021). The study in broad terms: Collaborator samples came from the United States, Italy and Spain and covered acute and convalescent phases of COVID-19. Samples came from the ongoing ImmuneRACE study (first 160 participants) plus 1,254 subjects from 6 global collaborators. The repertoires were released in a freely available public database meant as a resource for research on the immune response to SARS-CoV-2. Deeply sampled blood TCRbeta repertoires from subjects exposed to, actively infected with, or recovered from COVID-19 were included in the dataset. Where HLA class I and class II types were available, the types were taken from metadata supplied by the sample provider, not from assay-based typing. The prospective study material was composed of cDNA or gDNA derived from T cells, B-cell-depleted T cells, or PBMCs. The sample metadata nearly always contained a de-identified subject ID, COVID-19 status, age in years and sex. Overall study results and their limits: The quantity of clinical and demographic metadata differed by source and by participant and was supplied without curation.

The receptor was derived from a man over 45 with COVID-19, enrolled during active disease. The sample consisted of peripheral blood.

The CDR3 region reads CASSLTSGNYEQYF. The DNA is TGTGCCAGCAGCTTAACTAGCGGAAACTACGAGCAGTACTTC. The chain is assembled from TRBV7-2 and TRBJ2-7, with 8 middle bases fitting TRBD2. The CDR3 sequence holds 14 residues, the cysteine and phenylalanine included. CDR3 DNA only is kept here, 42 bases in frame from base 1. Trimmed from V: 2 bases; trimmed from J: 3 bases; junction bases lacking a gene match: 3. As encoded in the germline V gene, CDR1 is SGHTA while CDR2 is FQGNSA.